This entry concerns a single T cell receptor beta chain. A junction boundary mismatches the germline segment, possibly from a read error. The TCR beta cDNA libraries carried unique molecular identifiers. TCRdb re-derived calls from the PCR reads in MiXCR, one entry per CDR3 protein. The sample shows roughly 600,000 distinct CDR3 sequences, roughly two fifths of them seen only once. This sample is part of a study of post-analysis software for immune sequencing data. The receptor was derived from a girl between 10 and 17 years old with multiple sclerosis. Material: blood.

CDR3 sequence: CASSSRELQHTDMQYF. In nucleotides, the CDR3 is TGTGCCAGCAGCTCCAGGGAACTACAGCACACAGATATGCAGTATTTT. This rearrangement joins TRBV5-4 to TRBJ2-3; a weak D match, TRBD1 (5 bases). The CDR3 totals 16 residues. Germline V gives CDR1 SGHNT, CDR2 YYREEE (reference sequence).